The 29 T cell receptor beta chains below all came from one sample that was sequenced in a study of blood T cell repertoires in COVID-19. The assay was immunoSEQ multiplex PCR, and TCRdb's table has in-frame clones only and misses some. The sample records about 230,000 clones, about 83% being singletons. The sequencing input was peripheral blood. These receptor sequences come from a man aged 35 to 55 with active or convalescent COVID-19.

The chain is built from TRBV4-2 and TRBJ2-7; D is perhaps TRBD2 (5 bases). The CDR3 is 16 amino acids. Between the trimmed V and J ends, which lost 6 bases and 0 bases, there was a span of 18 bases. From germline, CDR1 is LGHNA and CDR2 YNFKEQ. This CDR3 reads CASSTSPTGSSYEQYF. The CDR3 DNA reads TGTGCCAGCAGTACCTCCCCCACGGGAAGCTCCTACGAGCAGTACTTC.

This clone was counted a few times. The rearrangement links TRBV28 to TRBJ1-3; no reliable D call. V was clipped by 3 bases and J by 1 base, with 4 bases between them. The CDR3 runs 13 residues. Germline V gene data show CDR1 as MDHEN and CDR2 as SYDVKM. In nucleotides, the CDR3 is TGTGCCAGCAGTTTGAGGTCTGGAAACACCATATATTTT. This encodes CASSLRSGNTIYF.

The V gene is TRBV12-3 or TRBV12-4, the J gene TRBJ1-5; D gene ambiguous. CDR3 length: 13 amino acids. The germline V and J ends were trimmed by 4 bases and 4 bases, with 8 bases remaining between them. DNA for the CDR3: TGTGCCAGCAGTTGGCAGGTTAATCAGCCCCAGCATTTT. Translating gives CASSWQVNQPQHF.

The V gene is TRBV7-9, the J gene TRBJ2-4; D is unresolved. The CDR3 length is 14 residues. Germline assignment: CDR1 SEHNR and CDR2 FQNEAQ (reference sequence). The V and J ends lost 1 base and 8 bases respectively, with 12 bases between them. The CDR3 DNA follows: TGTGCCAGCAGCTTAGTCGAGGCGTTGGACATTCAGTACTTC. It encodes CASSLVEALDIQYF.

This chain joins TRBV25-1 and TRBJ1-6; no clear D. Trimming took 4 bases from V and 8 from J, leaving 15 bases between them. The CDR3 length is 15 residues. CDR1 and CDR2 (germline): MGHDK, SYGVNS. As DNA, the CDR3 is TGTGCCAGCAGTGCCGGGGAGGCGGAGTATTCACCCCTCCACTTT. This encodes CASSAGEAEYSPLHF.

The chain links TRBV5-5 to TRBJ2-2, with TRBD1 as a possible D gene (6 bases). Trimming shortened V by 0 bases and J by 2 bases, and 8 bases separated the two germline ends. The V gene's germline CDR1 is SGHKS and CDR2 YYEKEE (reference sequence). The CDR3 extends over 15 amino acids. The CDR3: CASSLDRANTGELFF. The CDR3 DNA follows: TGTGCCAGCAGCTTGGACAGGGCAAACACCGGGGAGCTGTTTTTT.

The rearrangement links TRBV30 to TRBJ2-3; 12 nucleotides agree with TRBD2. CDR3 length equals 19 residues. After removal of 0 bases from V and 4 bases from J, the junction contained 14 bases not matched to a gene. Germline loops: CDR1 GTSNPN, CDR2 SVGIG (reference sequence). CDR3 protein: CAWSVGWFFGTSGSDTQYF. DNA for the CDR3: TGTGCCTGGAGTGTAGGTTGGTTTTTCGGGACTAGCGGGTCAGATACGCAGTATTTT.

V is TRBV18 and J is TRBJ1-1, with D perhaps matching TRBD1 (5 bases). There are 17 residues in the CDR3. V was cut by 3 bases and J by 0 bases, with 17 bases left in between. CDR1 KGHSH and CDR2 LQKENI come from the germline V gene. CDR3 nucleotides: TGTGCCAGCTCACCGAATTGGCAGGGTGATATGAACACTGAAGCTTTCTTT. Protein product: CASSPNWQGDMNTEAFF. The full variable domain, rest sourced from reference TRBV18 and TRBJ1-1, is NAGVMQNPRHLVRRRGQEARLRCSPMKGHSHVYWYRQLPEEGLKFMVYLQKENIIDESGMPKERFSAEFPKEGPSILRIQQVVRGDSAAYFCASSPNWQGDMNTEAFFGQGTRLTVV.

In its sample, this clone was seen once. The chain combines TRBV4-1 with TRBJ1-3, with 7 bases identical to TRBD1. Germline assignment: CDR1 MGHRA and CDR2 YSYEKL. Trimming took 3 bases from V and 4 from J; bases not matched to a gene: 0. This CDR3 spans 13 amino acids. The CDR3 region is CASSQDRGNTIYF. CDR3 bases: TGCGCCAGCAGCCAGGACAGGGGAAACACCATATATTTT.

This clone has a single count. V and J are TRBV18 and TRBJ1-2; 8 bases match TRBD1. The CDR3 extends over 15 amino acids. Trimming at V came to 3 bases and at J to 10 bases, leaving 13 bases not matched to a gene. The germline V gene has CDR1 KGHSH and CDR2 LQKENI. CDR3 sequence (DNA): TGTGCCAGCTCACCGCAGGACAGGGCCGGCGATGACTACACCTTC. Translation gives CASSPQDRAGDDYTF. The variable domain in full, completed from reference TRBV18 and TRBJ1-2, reads NAGVMQNPRHLVRRRGQEARLRCSPMKGHSHVYWYRQLPEEGLKFMVYLQKENIIDESGMPKERFSAEFPKEGPSILRIQQVVRGDSAAYFCASSPQDRAGDDYTFGSGTRLTVV.

V and J are TRBV7-2 and TRBJ2-7; no firm D call. Germline CDR1 and CDR2: SGHTA and FQGNSA. V lost 1 base to trimming and J lost 4 bases, with 5 bases between them. The CDR3 is 12 residues long. The CDR3 sequence is CASSLDLYEQYF. Here the CDR3 DNA reads TGTGCCAGCAGCTTAGACTTATACGAGCAGTACTTC.

This clone was seen a single time. This chain joins TRBV6-1 and TRBJ1-5; D uncertain. The V end was cut by 4 bases, the J end by 0 bases, with 13 bases between. The germline gives CDR1 MNHNS, CDR2 SASEGT. The CDR3 is 16 residues long. Here the CDR3 reads CASSARERDSNQPQHF. The CDR3 coding sequence is TGTGCCAGCAGTGCTAGGGAGAGGGATAGCAATCAGCCCCAGCATTTT.

Points on this clone: The sample contains more than one DNA sequence encoding this CDR3. The rearrangement uses TRBV7-2 and TRBJ1-5; 8 positions agree with TRBD1. The junction had 7 bases not matched to a gene; V was cut back by 5 bases and J by 4 bases. Germline loops: CDR1 SGHTA, CDR2 FQGNSA. The CDR3 contains 15 residues. CDR3 protein: CASSATGTGNQPQHF. CDR3 nucleotide sequence: TGTGCCAGCAGCGCCACCGGGACAGGTAATCAGCCCCAGCATTTT.

This clone was detected ten times or more. This chain uses TRBV10-3 with TRBJ2-7; 10 nucleotides agree with TRBD2. Germline lookup yields CDR1 ENHRY and CDR2 SYGVKD. Trimming at V came to 0 bases and at J to 4 bases, leaving 6 bases not matched to a gene. This CDR3 comprises 16 residues. The CDR3 region is CAISESSGGAGYEQYF. For the CDR3, the DNA is TGTGCCATCAGTGAGTCAAGCGGGGGGGCCGGGTACGAGCAGTACTTC.

The rearrangement joins TRBV7-6 to TRBJ1-4; TRBD1 matches 8 bases. The CDR3 is 15 residues long. CDR1 is SGHVS and CDR2 is FNYEAQ in the germline V gene. V gave up 4 bases and J gave up 8 bases; unmatched junction bases: 9. The CDR3 nucleotides read TGTGCCAGCAGCTCTCCAGGGGGCGAGGCGGAAAAACTGTTTTTT. Protein product: CASSSPGGEAEKLFF.

The chain combines TRBV29-1 with TRBJ1-2; no reliable D call. In germline, CDR1 is SQVTM, CDR2 ANQGSEA. This CDR3 region has 12 residues. The germline V and J ends were trimmed by 4 bases and 8 bases, with 14 bases remaining between them. CDR3 nucleotides: TGCAGCGTTGTGGGAGGGTTCCCAGGCTACACCTTC. Translated, it gives CSVVGGFPGYTF.

Points on this clone: At one boundary the junction diverges from the germline segment, which might be a read error. The J gene is TRBJ1-2, the V gene TRBV11-2, with D tentatively TRBD1 (5 bases). CDR1 and CDR2 from the germline V gene are SGHAT and FQNNGV. This CDR3 has 13 amino acids. In DNA form, the CDR3 reads TGTGCCAGCGGCTTACAGGACGCGGGTGGCTACACCTTC. This translates into CASGLQDAGGYTF. Looking up the rest from reference TRBV11-2 and TRBJ1-2 gives the full variable domain: EAGVAQSPRYKIIEKRQSVAFWCNPISGHATLYWYQQILGQGPKLLIQFQNNGVVDDSQLPKDRFSAERLKGVDSTLKIQPAKLEDSAVYLCASGLQDAGGYTFGSGTRLTVV.

The rearrangement links TRBV7-9 to TRBJ2-2; 7 bases align to TRBD2. CDR3 length: 16 residues. J lost 3 bases, V lost 5 bases, and 9 bases had no gene match. In germline, CDR1 is SEHNR, CDR2 FQNEAQ (reference sequence). The CDR3 spells CASSKPGGSDTGELFF. The DNA for the CDR3 is TGTGCCAGCAGCAAACCGGGGGGAAGCGACACCGGGGAGCTGTTTTTT.

J is TRBJ2-7 and V is TRBV5-4; 8 positions match TRBD2. The CDR3 covers 16 residues. Germline values: CDR1 SGHNT, CDR2 YYREEE (reference sequence). V was clipped by 4 bases and J by 0 bases; unmatched bases: 9. CDR3 nucleotides: TGTGCCAGCAGCGCCTGGGTAGCGGGGCGCTCCTACGAGCAGTACTTC. It encodes CASSAWVAGRSYEQYF.

The chain is built from TRBV9 and TRBJ1-3; maybe TRBD1 (5 bases). The V gene's germline CDR1 is SGDLS and CDR2 YYNGEE. With 2 bases removed from V and 0 bases from J, the gap between germline ends came to 9 bases. The CDR3 contains 15 residues. CDR3 loop: CASSVTAFSGNTIYF. The CDR3 DNA is TGTGCCAGCAGCGTGACAGCATTCTCTGGAAACACCATATATTTT.

This clone was recorded a few times. The V gene is TRBV2, the J gene TRBJ2-5, with D maybe TRBD1 (6 bases). Trimming pared 2 bases from V and 1 base from J, leaving 11 bases between. The CDR3 loop spans 15 amino acids. Germline loops: CDR1 SNHLY, CDR2 FYNNEI. The CDR3 sequence: CASSENTGSQETQYF. The CDR3 DNA reads as TGTGCCAGCAGTGAAAACACAGGGTCCCAAGAGACCCAGTACTTC.

V usage is TRBV19 and J usage is TRBJ1-5, with 8 bases lining up with TRBD1. CDR3 length: 16 amino acids. Germline trimming cut 5 bases from V and 3 bases from J; bases unmatched to any gene: 9. CDR1 and CDR2 (germline): LNHDA, SQIVND (reference sequence). The CDR3 DNA sequence: TGTGCCAGTAGTTCTACAGGGGGATCTTCCAATCAGCCCCAGCATTTT. Translation: CASSSTGGSSNQPQHF.

A remark on this clone: Other DNA sequences from this sample encode an identical CDR3 as well. The chain combines TRBV19 with TRBJ2-3; no definite D call. CDR1 and CDR2 (germline): LNHDA, SQIVND (reference sequence). V gave up 5 bases and J gave up 0 bases, with 3 bases separating them. The CDR3 covers 12 residues. CDR3 coding DNA: TGTGCCAGTAGTCCGAGCACAGATACGCAGTATTTT. It encodes CASSPSTDTQYF.

The rearrangement links TRBV9 to TRBJ2-7, with D perhaps matching TRBD2 (6 bases). Germline V gene data show CDR1 as SGDLS and CDR2 as YYNGEE. The length of the CDR3 is 15 residues. Trimming removed 7 bases at V and 0 bases at J, with 17 bases between. DNA of the CDR3: TGTGCCAGCTTGGGTTGGGGGGACCCCTCCTACGAGCAGTACTTC. Translating gives CASLGWGDPSYEQYF.

The chain is built from TRBV18 and TRBJ2-1; 7 bases map to TRBD2. Germline CDR1 KGHSH, CDR2 LQKENI. The CDR3 consists of 16 residues. With V trimmed by 6 bases and J by 6 bases, 14 bases remained unmatched. As DNA, the CDR3 is TGTGCCAGCTCGAGCGGGGTTAATATTTATAGCAATGAGCAGTTCTTC. It encodes CASSSGVNIYSNEQFF.

The chain recombines TRBV5-8 with TRBJ1-5, with no clear D. Per the germline V gene, CDR1 is SGHTS and CDR2 is YDEGEE. The V end lost 3 bases, the J end lost 4 bases, and 11 bases lay between the germline ends. This CDR3 comprises 14 residues. Here the CDR3 reads CASSSRHGNQPQHF. CDR3 DNA: TGTGCCAGCAGCTCGAGACACGGAAATCAGCCCCAGCATTTT.

CDR3 nucleotides: TGTGCCAGCAGCTTAAGTTATGGGGCGCGGGAGCAGTACTTC. This gives the protein CASSLSYGAREQYF. The chain links TRBV11-3 to TRBJ2-7; weak D call: TRBD1 (5 bases). CDR3 size: 14 residues. Trimming removed 2 bases at V and 7 bases at J, with 15 bases between. From germline, CDR1 is SGHNT and CDR2 YENEEA.

This chain links TRBV6-6 with TRBJ2-3, with D perhaps TRBD1 (6 bases). Germline CDR1 reads MNHNY; CDR2 reads SVGAGI (reference sequence). This CDR3 region has 14 residues. V was clipped by 7 bases and J by 2 bases, with 13 bases between them. CDR3 sequence (DNA): TGTGCCAGCACCAAGGGGGTCCCCACAGATACGCAGTATTTT. Protein: CASTKGVPTDTQYF.

The V and J genes are TRBV12-3 or TRBV12-4 and TRBJ2-3; D may be TRBD2 (5 bases). Trimming removed 6 bases from V and 2 bases from J, with 9 bases in between. The CDR3 is 13 amino acids. The CDR3: CASSRGFTDTQYF. The CDR3 nucleotides are TGTGCCAGCAGCCGGGGATTCACAGATACGCAGTATTTT.